This record concerns one T cell receptor beta chain sequence. Antigen: not known. This specimen belongs to a study of shared clonotypes between healthy human individuals. Study outcomes and limitations: Rarefaction revealed incomplete sorted-subset sequencing despite large depth. Between a handful of donors, naive CD4 clonotypes were shared at a level of approximately 5%. The genetic and exposure-history diversity represented was limited by few donors.

Trimming stripped 4 bases from V and 2 bases from J, with 16 bases between. The germline gives CDR1 SGHKS, CDR2 YYEKEE (reference sequence). There are 15 residues in the CDR3. Assay execution proceeded at the deep level. Sequencing was performed with immunoSEQ multiplex PCR; in TCRdb, only in-frame clones are kept and a portion is missing. The table has some 2,100,000 clones, approximately 95% seen once. The sequencing sample was made of naive CD4+ T cells sorted from blood. Described subset: CD45RA+ positively selected. The chain has TRBV5-5 and TRBJ2-7; D possibly corresponds to TRBD1 (5 bases). This clonotype originated in a man aged 18 to 29 in good health. CDR3 amino acids: CASSRQAGQTYEQYF. DNA for the CDR3: TGTGCCAGCAGCCGTCAGGCAGGGCAAACCTACGAGCAGTACTTC.